Listed here are 4 T cell receptor beta chains from one sample, sequenced in a study of cytomegalovirus exposure and HLA in healthy donors. The PCR had 60 Vbeta and 13 Jbeta primers. Libraries were prepared by immunoSEQ multiplex PCR; TCRdb keeps only in-frame clonotypes and omits some of them. The data show roughly 18,000 clones, with under 80% seen just once and 3.7% held by the top ten. Sequenced material: PBMCs. Receptors were obtained from a man between 18 and 29 years old in good health and CMV-seronegative.

The chain carries TRBV7-2 and TRBJ2-7, with TRBD2 matching 7 bases. The CDR3 has 13 amino acids. V trimming: 2 bases; J trimming: 5 bases; junction bases outside the gene matches: 3. Germline CDR1 is SGHTA and CDR2 is FQGNSA. Written as DNA, the CDR3 is TGTGCCAGCAGCTTATATCGGGGGGACGAGCAGTACTTC. This translates into CASSLYRGDEQYF.

This chain connects TRBV9 to TRBJ1-2; the D gene is possibly TRBD1 (5 bases). Trimming took 0 bases from V and 6 from J, leaving 9 bases between them. Germline loops: CDR1 SGDLS, CDR2 YYNGEE. The CDR3 has 13 residues. CDR3 DNA: TGTGCCAGCAGCGTAGGGCAGGGTAATGGCTACACCTTC. It specifies CASSVGQGNGYTF.

The rearrangement links TRBV7-2 to TRBJ2-1; 12 bases match TRBD2. Germline CDR1 reads SGHTA; CDR2 reads FQGNSA. V shed 4 bases, J shed 10 bases, and the junction held 5 bases outside the gene matches. This CDR3 comprises 14 residues. CDR3 DNA: TGTGCCAGCAGCTACCGTGGACTAGCGGGAGAGCAGTTCTTC. It yields the protein CASSYRGLAGEQFF.

This clone showed up just a few times. This chain connects TRBV2 to TRBJ2-1, with 7 bases fitting TRBD1. The ends lost 6 bases at V and 6 bases at J; junction bases unmatched: 5. CDR1 and CDR2 (germline): SNHLY, FYNNEI. CDR3 length: 13 amino acids. Here the CDR3 DNA reads TGTGCCAGCAGAGGACAGGTGATCAATGAGCAGTTCTTC. It specifies CASRGQVINEQFF. The complete variable domain, with remaining parts taken from reference TRBV2 and TRBJ2-1, reads EPEVTQTPSHQVTQMGQEVILRCVPISNHLYFYWYRQILGQKVEFLVSFYNNEISEKSEIFDDQFSVERPDGSNFTLKIRSTKLEDSAMYFCASRGQVINEQFFGPGTRLTVL.